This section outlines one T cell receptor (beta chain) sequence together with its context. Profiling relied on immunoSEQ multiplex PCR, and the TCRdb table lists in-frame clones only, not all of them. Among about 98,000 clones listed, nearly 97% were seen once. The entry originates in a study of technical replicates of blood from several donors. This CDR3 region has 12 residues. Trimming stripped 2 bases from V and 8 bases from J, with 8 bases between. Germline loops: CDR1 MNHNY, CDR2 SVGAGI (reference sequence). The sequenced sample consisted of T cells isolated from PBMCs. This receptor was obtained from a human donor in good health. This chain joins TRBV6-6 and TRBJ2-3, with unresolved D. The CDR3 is CASSYLSTTQYF. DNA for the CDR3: TGTGCCAGCAGTTACCTATCTACTACGCAGTATTTT.